The rows below give T cell receptor beta chains drawn from one sample of a study of blood T cell repertoires in COVID-19. Method: immunoSEQ multiplex PCR; TCRdb's copy keeps in-frame clones and lacks some. This table has about 230,000 clones, around four fifths appearing once. The specimen was peripheral blood. All receptors come from a man at least 80 years old with acute or convalescent COVID-19. CDR3s include the opening cysteine and the closing phenylalanine or tryptophan. Each record gives: V gene, J gene, clone size, D gene, CDR3 DNA, CDR3 protein. A D gene is named only where the DNA matches it firmly. Expanded clones get a size class; other rows say once, few or many, or leave the size out.

TRBV6-1,TRBJ2-2,NA,NA,TGTGCCAGCAGTGACGGGACAACGAACACCGGGGAGCTGTTTTTT,CASSDGTTNTGELFF
TRBV5-1,TRBJ1-2,once,TRBD1,TGCGCCAGCTCCGGAACAGGGGTTTCCTATGGCTACACCTTC,CASSGTGVSYGYTF
TRBV9,TRBJ2-5,NA,NA,TGTGCCAGCAGCGTAGCTGTGGGGAGTCAAGAGACCCAGTACTTC,CASSVAVGSQETQYF
TRBV5-5,TRBJ2-6,NA,NA,TGTGCCAGCAGCATAGGTCCGGACATTCGCTCTGGGGCCAACGTCCTGACTTTC,CASSIGPDIRSGANVLTF
TRBV3-1/TRBV3-2,TRBJ2-7,NA,NA,TGTGCCAGCAGCCAACCACAGGGAATAGGTGGCTACGAGCAGTACTTC,CASSQPQGIGGYEQYF
TRBV19,TRBJ2-3,NA,NA,TGTGCCAGTGGCCGGGCTAGCCATGATACGCAGTATTTT,CASGRASHDTQYF
TRBV27,TRBJ1-3,NA,TRBD1,TGTGCCAGCAGTCCCGGGGTGACAGGGAGAAACACCATATATTTT,CASSPGVTGRNTIYF
TRBV3-1/TRBV3-2,TRBJ2-3,NA,NA,TGTGCCAGCAGTCGGAGCTCAGATACGCAGTATTTT,CASSRSSDTQYF
TRBV20-1,TRBJ1-6,NA,TRBD1,TGCAGTGCTAGTCGGTCAGGGGGTAATTCACCCCTCCACTTT,CSASRSGGNSPLHF
TRBV18,TRBJ1-2,NA,NA,TGTGCCAGCTCACCACTCGGACAGACTAACTATGGCTACACCTTC,CASSPLGQTNYGYTF
TRBV6-4,TRBJ2-7,NA,TRBD2,TGTGCCAGCAGTCGACTAGCGGGGACCTACGAGCAGTACTTC,CASSRLAGTYEQYF
TRBV20-1,TRBJ2-7,once,TRBD2,TGCAGTGCTAGTGCCGGACTAGTTATCTACGAGCAGTACTTC,CSASAGLVIYEQYF
TRBV5-8,TRBJ1-5,NA,TRBD1,TGTGCCAGCAGCTCGCGACAGGGCGATCAGCCCCAGCATTTT,CASSSRQGDQPQHF
TRBV24-1,TRBJ2-5,NA,NA,TGTGCCACCAGTGATATACAGGGGGGGTTAGAGACCCAGTACTTC,CATSDIQGGLETQYF
TRBV20-1,TRBJ2-3,NA,TRBD2,TGCAGTGCTAGTGGCGCGGGGCAGCGGGAGACGGAGACAGATACGCAGTATTTT,CSASGAGQRETETDTQYF
TRBV6-1,TRBJ1-2,NA,NA,TGTGCCAGCAGTGCATCAAGCGCACAGGATCGCTATGGCTACACCTTC,CASSASSAQDRYGYTF